Below, 31 T cell receptor beta chains from the same sample are listed, as sequenced in a study of T cell responses to AZD1222 COVID-19 vaccine (dated by TCRdb to the early 2020s). This specimen's time point label, interpreted: baseline before first vaccination. The library came from the immunoSEQ multiplex PCR assay. Not all clones reach the TCRdb copy of this immuneACCESS table, which keeps in-frame sequences only. Checked studies attribute under half of the gap to unresolved V genes and leave the rest unexplained. Here the sample has about 96,000 clones; 90% occur a single time. The ten biggest clones cover approximately 27% of the sample. Sample: peripheral blood, taken on day 0 of AZD1222 vaccination. These receptors were collected from an adult in good health.

CDR3 sequence: CASSYSRASDSYEQYF. The CDR3 DNA reads TGTGCCAGCAGTTACTCGCGGGCTAGCGATTCCTACGAGCAGTACTTC. The rearrangement joins TRBV6-5 to TRBJ2-7, with a weak D call TRBD2 (6 bases). This CDR3 contains 16 residues. V lost 0 bases and J lost 1, with 13 bases in between. The V gene's germline CDR1 is MNHEY and CDR2 SVGAGI.

Concerning this clone itself: One junction end disagrees with the germline gene, perhaps due to a read error. V is TRBV15 and J is TRBJ2-1; TRBD2 agrees at 7 bases. The CDR3 runs 17 residues. Germline loops: CDR1 LNHNV, CDR2 YYDKDF (reference sequence). The CDR3 coding sequence is TGTGCCACCAGCAGAGTGCTGGGCGGGAGCTCCCACAATGAGCAGTTCTTC. Amino acid sequence: CATSRVLGGSSHNEQFF.

This clone was recorded only once. CDR3 region: CATSGRQFGGYTF. CDR3 nucleotides: TGTGCCACCAGTGGACGGCAATTCGGAGGCTACACCTTC. The rearrangement links TRBV24-1 to TRBJ1-2; D not resolved. The CDR3 is 13 residues long. V was trimmed by 5 bases and J by 8 bases, leaving 14 bases between them. The germline V gene encodes CDR1 KGHDR and CDR2 SFDVKD.

CDR3 amino acids: CASYEAVSPTGELFF. CDR3 DNA sequence: TGTGCCAGCTACGAAGCGGTCTCCCCGACCGGGGAGCTGTTTTTT. The rearrangement uses TRBV28 and TRBJ2-2, with D maybe TRBD2 (5 bases). There are 15 residues in the CDR3. Germline lookup yields CDR1 MDHEN and CDR2 SYDVKM. The V and J ends lost 8 bases and 5 bases respectively, with 18 bases between them.

This chain joins TRBV7-2 and TRBJ2-7; the D gene is possibly TRBD2 (6 bases). CDR1 and CDR2 (germline): SGHTA, FQGNSA. The CDR3 is 14 residues long. Trimming cost V 5 bases and J 0 bases, with 11 bases left between them. The CDR3 nucleotides are TGTGCCAGCAGCGCGGAGGGGAACTCCTACGAGCAGTACTTC. Protein sequence: CASSAEGNSYEQYF. Drawing the rest from reference TRBV7-2 and TRBJ2-7, the complete variable domain is GAGVSQSPSNKVTEKGKDVELRCDPISGHTALYWYRQSLGQGLEFLIYFQGNSAPDKSGLPSDRFSAERTGGSVSTLTIQRTQQEDSAVYLCASSAEGNSYEQYFGPGTRLTVT.

The chain combines TRBV6-2 or TRBV6-3 with TRBJ2-1, with TRBD2 matching over 9 bases. Unmatched junction bases numbered 7, after V lost 4 bases and J lost 9 bases. CDR1 and CDR2 from the germline V gene are MNHEY and SVGEGT. The CDR3 loop spans 14 amino acids. CDR3 amino acids: CASSWGVAGVEQFF. The CDR3 nucleotides are TGTGCCAGCAGTTGGGGAGTAGCGGGAGTTGAGCAGTTCTTC.

The chain is built from TRBV18 and TRBJ1-5; D is ambiguous. The CDR3 has 15 amino acids. V was shortened by 2 bases and J by 4 bases, with 12 bases between the two germline ends. CDR1 is KGHSH and CDR2 is LQKENI in the germline V gene. CDR3 sequence reads: CASSPGQASNQPQHF. In DNA, the CDR3 is TGTGCCAGCTCACCAGGTCAGGCTTCTAATCAGCCCCAGCATTTT.

The gene calls are TRBV25-1 and TRBJ1-5; no clear D. V lost 4 bases, J lost 5 bases, and 6 bases lay in between. This CDR3 contains 12 residues. Germline V gene lookup returns CDR1 MGHDK and CDR2 SYGVNS. This CDR3 is CASSVRDQPQHF. The CDR3 DNA is TGTGCCAGCAGTGTCAGAGATCAGCCCCAGCATTTT.

By share, this clone ranks as medium-sized. The rearrangement joins TRBV6-1 to TRBJ2-5, with D possibly TRBD2 on 5 matching bases. This CDR3 contains 16 residues. CDR1 MNHNS and CDR2 SASEGT come from the germline V gene. The V and J ends lost 0 bases and 3 bases respectively, with 14 bases between them. CDR3 residues: CASSEATGSGEETQYF. In DNA form, the CDR3 reads TGTGCCAGCAGTGAAGCAACGGGGAGCGGAGAAGAGACCCAGTACTTC.

V gene TRBV27 combines with J gene TRBJ2-1; 8 positions match TRBD1. After removal of 3 bases from V and 9 bases from J, the junction contained 7 bases not matched to a gene. The CDR3 extends over 14 amino acids. Germline loops: CDR1 MNHEY, CDR2 SMNVEV (reference sequence). The CDR3, as DNA: TGTGCCAGCAGTTTTGGACAGGGTATTCTTGAGCAGTTCTTC. Encoded protein: CASSFGQGILEQFF.

This chain links TRBV6-1 with TRBJ2-7, with a possible D match to TRBD1 (5 bases). Per the germline V gene, CDR1 is MNHNS and CDR2 is SASEGT. This CDR3 has 13 amino acids. V was shortened by 1 base and J by 6 bases, with 10 bases between the two germline ends. The CDR3 here is CASSEVQGTEQYF. Written as DNA, the CDR3 is TGTGCCAGCAGTGAAGTTCAGGGTACCGAGCAGTACTTC.

The J gene is TRBJ2-1, the V gene TRBV11-2; 11 positions agree with TRBD2. CDR3 length: 15 residues. After removal of 6 bases from V and 3 bases from J, the junction contained 4 bases not matched to a gene. Germline CDR1 is SGHAT and CDR2 is FQNNGV. The chain's CDR3 is CASRRGTSGYNEQFF. The CDR3 DNA sequence: TGTGCCAGCAGAAGGGGGACTAGCGGCTACAATGAGCAGTTCTTC.

In this sample, this clone turned up a few times. The J gene is TRBJ2-1, the V gene TRBV18; D is possibly TRBD1 or TRBD2 (5 bases each). This CDR3 has 15 residues. Germline V gene data show CDR1 as KGHSH and CDR2 as LQKENI. Trimming took off 3 bases at V and 1 base at J, with 10 bases between the two ends. The DNA of the CDR3 is TGTGCCAGCTCACCGGGGGTGGGATCCTACAATGAGCAGTTCTTC. Amino acids: CASSPGVGSYNEQFF. Variable domain in full (rest from reference TRBV18 and TRBJ2-1): NAGVMQNPRHLVRRRGQEARLRCSPMKGHSHVYWYRQLPEEGLKFMVYLQKENIIDESGMPKERFSAEFPKEGPSILRIQQVVRGDSAAYFCASSPGVGSYNEQFFGPGTRLTVL.

The chain combines TRBV19 with TRBJ1-2; D may be TRBD1 (6 bases). V was shortened by 7 bases and J by 3 bases, with 9 bases between the two germline ends. Germline V gene sequence: CDR1 LNHDA, CDR2 SQIVND (reference sequence). This CDR3 is 12 amino acids long. CDR3 region: CASNRGDYGYTF. The CDR3 DNA is TGTGCCAGTAATAGGGGGGACTATGGCTACACCTTC. The full variable domain, with the rest looked up from reference TRBV19 and TRBJ1-2, is DGGITQSPKYLFRKEGQNVTLSCEQNLNHDAMYWYRQDPGQGLRLIYYSQIVNDFQKGDIAEGYSVSREKKESFPLTVTSAQKNPTAFYLCASNRGDYGYTFGSGTRLTVV.

V and J are TRBV21-1 and TRBJ1-5; the table gives TRBD1 as D, unverified against the DNA. TRBV21-1 is recorded as a pseudogene. The CDR3 spans 15 residues. This chain's CDR3 is CASSRRQGANQPQHF. CDR3 DNA: TGTGCCAGCAGCAGGAGGCAGGGGGCGAACCAGCCCCAGCATTTT.

The rearrangement links TRBV12-3 or TRBV12-4 to TRBJ1-3; D uncertain. This CDR3 region has 13 residues. Deletions cut 3 bases from V and 3 bases from J, with 6 bases between. The CDR3: CASSLANGNTIYF. DNA for the CDR3: TGTGCCAGCAGTTTGGCCAATGGAAACACCATATATTTT.

The V and J genes are TRBV6-5 and TRBJ1-2; the D gene is possibly TRBD1 (6 bases). The CDR3 contains 14 residues. Germline CDR1 reads MNHEY; CDR2 reads SVGAGI. V lost 5 bases to trimming and J lost 6 bases, with 16 bases between them. The CDR3, as DNA: TGTGCCAGCAGTAGCCAACAGGGAATCGATGGCTACACCTTC. Its translation is CASSSQQGIDGYTF.

To note about this clone: Different DNA sequences within this sample yield the same CDR3. The rearrangement uses TRBV5-1 and TRBJ2-7; D is unclear. Trimming removed 0 bases from V and 4 bases from J, with 2 bases in between. In germline, CDR1 is SGHRS, CDR2 YFSETQ. This CDR3 is built from 11 residues. The CDR3 spells CASSLDYEQYF. For the CDR3, the DNA is TGCGCCAGCAGCTTGGATTACGAGCAGTACTTC.

The rearrangement joins TRBV19 to TRBJ1-1, with TRBD1 identical over 10 bases. Looked up from germline, CDR1 is LNHDA and CDR2 is SQIVND (reference sequence). V lost 5 bases to trimming and J lost 2 bases; unmatched junction nucleotides: 5. This CDR3 is built from 15 residues. As DNA, the CDR3 is TGTGCCAGTAGTTCCTCGACAGGGGGCAACACTGAAGCTTTCTTT. This sequence encodes CASSSSTGGNTEAFF.

The chain recombines TRBV24-1 with TRBJ2-6; 8 bases map to TRBD1. The V segment lost 9 bases and the J segment 0 bases; nucleotides outside the gene matches: 9. Per the germline V gene, CDR1 is KGHDR and CDR2 is SFDVKD. The CDR3 is made up of 17 amino acids. The CDR3 DNA follows: TGTGCCACCGGAGGCGACAGGGGTACCTCTGGGGCCAACGTCCTGACTTTC. Residues: CATGGDRGTSGANVLTF.

V and J are TRBV18 and TRBJ1-1; D remains ambiguous. The CDR3 is 16 amino acids. Germline CDR1 and CDR2: KGHSH and LQKENI. The V gene lost 2 bases and the J gene lost 4 bases, with 17 bases spanning the gap. CDR3 amino acids: CASSPLPPDVGTEAFF. Written as DNA, the CDR3 is TGTGCCAGCTCACCATTGCCCCCCGATGTAGGCACTGAAGCTTTCTTT.

The rearrangement uses TRBV28 and TRBJ2-7, with D tentatively TRBD1 or TRBD2 (5 bases each). The CDR3 sequence is 14 residues long. Germline-derived CDR1 and CDR2 are MDHEN and SYDVKM. The V and J ends lost 8 bases and 0 bases respectively, with 14 bases between them. The CDR3, as DNA: TGTGCCAGCGGGGGAACTTTTAGCTCCTACGAGCAGTACTTC. Its translation: CASGGTFSSYEQYF.

The J gene is TRBJ2-1, the V gene TRBV5-4; TRBD2 is a possible D gene (7 bases). Germline CDR1 reads SGHNT; CDR2 reads YYREEE (reference sequence). Trimming left V 5 bases short and J 0 bases short, with 18 bases between. CDR3 length: 17 residues. The CDR3 nucleotides read TGTGCCAGCAGACGGCAAAGGGGGGGACGCTCCTACAATGAGCAGTTCTTC. As protein: CASRRQRGGRSYNEQFF.

The rearrangement uses TRBV4-1 and TRBJ1-5, with TRBD1 matching over 8 bases. The CDR3 has 16 residues. Looked up from germline, CDR1 is MGHRA and CDR2 is YSYEKL. The trim removed 1 base at V and 3 bases at J, leaving 5 bases unmatched. CDR3 residues: CASSQVQGAFNQPQHF. CDR3 bases: TGCGCCAGCAGCCAAGTTCAGGGGGCATTCAATCAGCCCCAGCATTTT.

The chain uses TRBV10-3 and TRBJ2-7; unclear D gene. The V and J ends lost 0 bases and 5 bases respectively, with 8 bases between them. Germline V lookup: CDR1 ENHRY, CDR2 SYGVKD. The CDR3 extends over 13 amino acids. The CDR3: CAISESKVHEQYF. CDR3 in DNA: TGTGCCATCAGTGAGTCCAAGGTCCACGAGCAGTACTTC.

V usage is TRBV4-3 and J usage is TRBJ2-5; 8 bases fit TRBD2. CDR3 length: 14 amino acids. The V and J ends lost 3 bases and 4 bases, in that order; junction bases with no gene match: 4. Germline V gene sequence: CDR1 LGHNA, CDR2 YSLEER. The CDR3 DNA is TGCGCCAGCAGCCAGAGCGGGAGCGCAGAGACCCAGTACTTC. Protein product: CASSQSGSAETQYF.

V usage is TRBV19 and J usage is TRBJ1-5; perhaps TRBD1 as D (5 bases). Germline assignment: CDR1 LNHDA and CDR2 SQIVND (reference sequence). This CDR3 is 15 amino acids long. V gave up 5 bases and J gave up 0 bases, with 11 bases separating them. The CDR3 nucleotides read TGTGCCAGTAGTCGTGGGGCTTATAGCAATCAGCCCCAGCATTTT. It translates to CASSRGAYSNQPQHF.

The rearrangement joins TRBV30 to TRBJ2-2; D gene uncertain. V shed 0 bases and J shed 6 bases, with 17 bases lying between them. The CDR3 is 16 residues long. Germline V lookup: CDR1 GTSNPN, CDR2 SVGIG (reference sequence). CDR3 loop: CAWSVPAKRIAGELFF. DNA of the CDR3: TGTGCCTGGAGTGTACCGGCAAAACGGATTGCCGGGGAGCTGTTTTTT. Drawing the rest from reference TRBV30 and TRBJ2-2, the complete variable domain is SQTIHQWPATLVQPVGSPLSLECTVEGTSNPNLYWYRQAAGRGLQLLFYSVGIGQISSEVPQNLSASRPQDRQFILSSKKLLLSDSGFYLCAWSVPAKRIAGELFFGEGSRLTVL.

The chain employs TRBV6-2 or TRBV6-3 and TRBJ2-5; D gene ambiguous. Germline-derived CDR1 and CDR2 are MNHEY and SVGEGT. V gave up 1 base and J gave up 5 bases, with 2 bases separating them. This CDR3 spans 11 amino acids. Here the CDR3 reads CASSYYETQYF. In DNA, the CDR3 is TGTGCCAGCAGTTACTACGAGACCCAGTACTTC.

This clone has a handful of counts. The CDR3 is CASSQDGRGTEAFF. CDR3 nucleotide sequence: TGCGCCAGCAGCCAAGATGGGCGGGGGACTGAAGCTTTCTTT. The chain recombines TRBV4-3 with TRBJ1-1; tentatively, D is TRBD1 (5 bases). The CDR3 extends over 14 amino acids. Per germline, CDR1 LGHNA and CDR2 YSLEER. Trimming pared 0 bases from V and 5 bases from J, leaving 10 bases between.

This chain joins TRBV2 and TRBJ2-3; D is possibly TRBD2 (5 bases). Per germline, CDR1 SNHLY and CDR2 FYNNEI. The V end was cut by 7 bases, the J end by 2 bases, with 16 bases between. The CDR3 spans 15 residues. CDR3 sequence reads: CASIEGRFATDTQYF. The CDR3 DNA is TGTGCCAGCATTGAGGGCAGGTTCGCCACAGATACGCAGTATTTT.